This T cell receptor beta chain appears in the sequencing data of a study of cytomegalovirus exposure and HLA in healthy donors. Notes on the study in general: Later on, a genetic analysis was performed. It linked a missense variant in DCLRE1C with V- and J-gene trimming of TCR beta.

The CDR3 consists of 19 residues. The V gene end was trimmed by 1 base and the J gene end by 0 bases; junction bases not matched to a gene: 11. Concerning this clone itself: Its antigen is unidentified.

Primers: 60 Vbeta forward and 13 Jbeta reverse. The repertoire was sequenced with immunoSEQ multiplex PCR; TCRdb's copy has only in-frame clones and lacks some. Of approximately 170,000 clones in the sample, approximately 83% were seen once. The receptor was isolated from a boy younger than 10 in good health and CMV-seronegative. Sequenced sample: PBMCs. The rearrangement joins TRBV5-3 to TRBJ1-5; 9 bases line up with TRBD1. TRBV5-3 belongs to the ORF category, with a function that is uncertain. CDR3 sequence reads: CARSLSPGQGGDSNQPQHF. Written as DNA, the CDR3 is TGTGCCAGAAGCTTGAGTCCGGGACAGGGAGGGGATAGCAATCAGCCCCAGCATTTT.